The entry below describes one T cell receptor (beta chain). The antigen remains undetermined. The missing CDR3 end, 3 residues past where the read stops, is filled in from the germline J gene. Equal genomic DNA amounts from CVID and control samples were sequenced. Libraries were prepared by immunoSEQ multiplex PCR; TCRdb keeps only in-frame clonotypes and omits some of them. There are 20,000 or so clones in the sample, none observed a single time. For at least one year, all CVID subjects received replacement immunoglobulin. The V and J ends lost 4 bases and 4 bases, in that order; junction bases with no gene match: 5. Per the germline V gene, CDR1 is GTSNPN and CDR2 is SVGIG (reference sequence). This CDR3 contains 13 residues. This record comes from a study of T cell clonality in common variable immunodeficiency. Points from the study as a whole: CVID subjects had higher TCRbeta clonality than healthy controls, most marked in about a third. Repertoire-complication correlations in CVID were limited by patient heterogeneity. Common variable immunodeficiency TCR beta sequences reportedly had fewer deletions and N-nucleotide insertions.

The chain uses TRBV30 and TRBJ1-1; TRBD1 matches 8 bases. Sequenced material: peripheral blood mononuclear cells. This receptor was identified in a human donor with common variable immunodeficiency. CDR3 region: CAWKGQGFTEAFF. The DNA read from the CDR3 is TGTGCCTGGAAAGGACAGGGTTTCACTGAA. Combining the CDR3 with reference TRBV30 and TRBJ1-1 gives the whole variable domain SQTIHQWPATLVQPVGSPLSLECTVEGTSNPNLYWYRQAAGRGLQLLFYSVGIGQISSEVPQNLSASRPQDRQFILSSKKLLLSDSGFYLCAWKGQGFTEAFFGQGTRLTVV.